The 4 T cell receptor beta chains given below trace back to one sample, sequenced in a study of cytomegalovirus exposure and HLA in healthy donors. Primers for the PCR totalled 60 Vbeta and 13 Jbeta. Sequenced by immunoSEQ multiplex PCR; TCRdb stores in-frame clones only, minus some. The sample consists of about 200,000 clones, 82% of them appearing once. Sequencing was performed on PBMCs. Source of these receptors: a boy younger than 10 in good health and CMV-seronegative.

The chain carries TRBV9 and TRBJ2-2; tentative D call: TRBD1 (6 bases). The CDR3 runs 13 residues. V gave up 10 bases and J gave up 3 bases, with 13 bases separating them. Germline CDR1 reads SGDLS; CDR2 reads YYNGEE. The CDR3: CAEQGSHTGELFF. The CDR3 region has the DNA TGTGCCGAACAGGGTTCACACACCGGGGAGCTGTTTTTT.

In its sample, this clone was seen a few times. The chain links TRBV6-5 to TRBJ2-2; perhaps TRBD2 as D (5 bases). This CDR3 spans 14 amino acids. V was pared by 0 bases and J by 7 bases, with 9 bases between. Germline V gives CDR1 MNHEY, CDR2 SVGAGI. CDR3 region: CASSYSSAGGELFF. In nucleotides, the CDR3 is TGTGCCAGCAGTTACTCGAGTGCGGGCGGGGAGCTGTTTTTT.

This rearrangement joins TRBV29-1 to TRBJ1-1; tentatively, D is TRBD1 (5 bases). This CDR3 is built from 13 residues. Looked up from germline, CDR1 is SQVTM and CDR2 is ANQGSEA. V was clipped by 3 bases and J by 3 bases, with 11 bases between them. The CDR3 here is CSVEAGRDTEAFF. The DNA for the CDR3 is TGCAGCGTTGAGGCAGGGAGGGACACTGAAGCTTTCTTT. Drawing the rest from reference TRBV29-1 and TRBJ1-1, the complete variable domain is SAVISQKPSRDICQRGTSLTIQCQVDSQVTMMFWYRQQPGQSLTLIATANQGSEATYESGFVIDKFPISRPNLTFSTLTVSNMSPEDSSIYLCSVEAGRDTEAFFGQGTRLTVV.

The chain combines TRBV11-2 with TRBJ1-1, with D possibly being TRBD1 (5 bases). This CDR3 contains 15 residues. V lost 5 bases to trimming and J lost 0 bases, with 13 bases between them. The V gene's germline CDR1 is SGHAT and CDR2 FQNNGV. CDR3: CASSLQGEMNTEAFF. The CDR3 region has the DNA TGTGCCAGCAGCCTCCAGGGTGAGATGAACACTGAAGCTTTCTTT.